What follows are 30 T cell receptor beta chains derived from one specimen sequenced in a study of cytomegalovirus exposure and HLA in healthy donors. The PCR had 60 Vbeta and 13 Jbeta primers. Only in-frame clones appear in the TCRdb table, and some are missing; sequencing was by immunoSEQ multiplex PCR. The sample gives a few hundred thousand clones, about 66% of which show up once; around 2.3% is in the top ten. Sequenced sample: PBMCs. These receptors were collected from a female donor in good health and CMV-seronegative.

Here the CDR3 DNA reads TGTGCCAGCAGTCGACAACAGGGCTACAATGAGCAGTTCTTC. Protein product: CASSRQQGYNEQFF. This sequence joins TRBV6-1 and TRBJ2-1, with D tentatively TRBD1 (6 bases). The V end lost 5 bases, the J end lost 3 bases, and 11 bases lay between the germline ends. CDR1 is MNHNS and CDR2 is SASEGT in the germline V gene. This CDR3 spans 14 amino acids.

The CDR3 DNA is TGTGCCAGCAGCTTCAGTCGCTCTGGGGCCAACGTCCTGACTTTC. Protein sequence: CASSFSRSGANVLTF. The chain joins TRBV7-9 to TRBJ2-6; D unclear. CDR3 length equals 15 residues. Trimming left V 3 bases short and J 0 bases short, with 6 bases between. The germline V gene encodes CDR1 SEHNR and CDR2 FQNEAQ (reference sequence).

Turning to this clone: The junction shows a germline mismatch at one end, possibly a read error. The CDR3 DNA sequence: TGTGCCGGCAGTTACCGGACAGGGGCCGAGCAGTACTTC. Its protein is CAGSYRTGAEQYF. The gene calls are TRBV6-6 and TRBJ2-7; TRBD1 agrees at 9 bases. Germline CDR1 is MNHNY and CDR2 is SVGAGI (reference sequence). The CDR3 covers 13 residues.

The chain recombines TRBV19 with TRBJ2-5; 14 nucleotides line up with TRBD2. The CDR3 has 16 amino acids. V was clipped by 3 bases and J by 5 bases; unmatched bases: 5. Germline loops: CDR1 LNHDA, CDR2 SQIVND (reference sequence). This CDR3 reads CASSMTGLAGGETQYF. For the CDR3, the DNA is TGTGCCAGTAGTATGACCGGACTAGCGGGAGGTGAGACCCAGTACTTC.

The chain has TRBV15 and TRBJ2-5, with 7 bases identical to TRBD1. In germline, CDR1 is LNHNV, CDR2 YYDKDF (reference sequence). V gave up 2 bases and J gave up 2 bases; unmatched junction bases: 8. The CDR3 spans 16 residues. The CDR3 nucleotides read TGTGCCACCAGCAGAAGCATAGAGACAGGGCAAGAGACCCAGTACTTC. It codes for CATSRSIETGQETQYF.

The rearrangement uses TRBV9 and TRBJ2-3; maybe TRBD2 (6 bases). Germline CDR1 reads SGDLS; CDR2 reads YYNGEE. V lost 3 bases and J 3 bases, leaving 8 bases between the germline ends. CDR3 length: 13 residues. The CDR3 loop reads CASSGGKTDTQYF. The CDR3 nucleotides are TGTGCCAGCAGCGGCGGGAAAACAGATACGCAGTATTTT.

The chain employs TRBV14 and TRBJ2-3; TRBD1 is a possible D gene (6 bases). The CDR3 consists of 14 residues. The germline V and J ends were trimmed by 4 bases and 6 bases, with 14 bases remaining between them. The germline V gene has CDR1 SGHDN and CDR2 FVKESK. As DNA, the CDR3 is TGTGCCAGCAGCCCGATCAGGGGCGCGGATACGCAGTATTTT. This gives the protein CASSPIRGADTQYF.

Written as DNA, the CDR3 is TGCGCCAGCAGCAGCTCAGGGGGGTCTGGCAACAATGAGCAGTTCTTC. Amino acid sequence: CASSSSGGSGNNEQFF. The chain links TRBV5-1 to TRBJ2-1; D is perhaps TRBD1 (7 bases). CDR1 and CDR2 (germline): SGHRS, YFSETQ. CDR3 length equals 16 residues. Between the trimmed V and J ends, which lost 4 bases and 5 bases, there was a span of 19 bases.

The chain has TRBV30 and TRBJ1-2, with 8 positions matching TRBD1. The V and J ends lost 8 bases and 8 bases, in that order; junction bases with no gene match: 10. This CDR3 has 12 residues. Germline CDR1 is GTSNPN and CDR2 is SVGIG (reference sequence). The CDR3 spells CAGRTGRLGYTF. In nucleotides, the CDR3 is TGTGCCGGTAGGACAGGGCGTTTGGGCTACACCTTC.

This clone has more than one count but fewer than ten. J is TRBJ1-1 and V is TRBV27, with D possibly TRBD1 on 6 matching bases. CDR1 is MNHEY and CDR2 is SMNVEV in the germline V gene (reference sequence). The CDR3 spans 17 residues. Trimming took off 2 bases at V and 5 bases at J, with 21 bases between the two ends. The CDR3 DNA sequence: TGTGCCAGCAGTTTAAGGGTTTTGCAGGGGAGAGGAACTGAAGCTTTCTTT. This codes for CASSLRVLQGRGTEAFF.

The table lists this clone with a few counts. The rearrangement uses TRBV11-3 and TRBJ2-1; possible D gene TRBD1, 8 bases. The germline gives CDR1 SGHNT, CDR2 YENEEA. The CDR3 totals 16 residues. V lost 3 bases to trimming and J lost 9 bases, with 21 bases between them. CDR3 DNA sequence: TGTGCCAGCAGCTTCGACTCTCGTAACAGGGGGGGTGAGCAGTTCTTC. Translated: CASSFDSRNRGGEQFF.

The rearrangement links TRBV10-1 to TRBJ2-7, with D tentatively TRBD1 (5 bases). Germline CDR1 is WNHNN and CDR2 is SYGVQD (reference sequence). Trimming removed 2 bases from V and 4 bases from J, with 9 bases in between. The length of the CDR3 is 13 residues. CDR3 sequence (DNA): TGCGCCAGCAGTGAGGCAAGGGGTTACGAGCAGTACTTC. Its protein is CASSEARGYEQYF.

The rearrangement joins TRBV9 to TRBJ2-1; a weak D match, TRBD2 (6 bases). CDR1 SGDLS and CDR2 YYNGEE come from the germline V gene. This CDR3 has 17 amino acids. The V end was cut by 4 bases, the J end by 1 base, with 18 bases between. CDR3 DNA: TGTGCCAGCAGCCCAGAAGGGCTAGCGAGTTCCTACAATGAGCAGTTCTTC. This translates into CASSPEGLASSYNEQFF.

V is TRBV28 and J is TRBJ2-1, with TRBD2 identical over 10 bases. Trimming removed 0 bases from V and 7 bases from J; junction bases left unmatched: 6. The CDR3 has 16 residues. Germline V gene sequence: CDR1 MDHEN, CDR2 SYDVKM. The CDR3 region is CASSLWSSGSRNEQFF. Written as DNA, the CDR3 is TGTGCCAGCAGTTTATGGTCTAGCGGGAGTCGGAATGAGCAGTTCTTC.

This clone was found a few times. CDR3 sequence: CATSEQGAGYTF. The CDR3 DNA reads TGTGCCACCTCGGAACAGGGGGCCGGCTACACCTTC. This rearrangement joins TRBV10-3 to TRBJ1-2; 9 nucleotides agree with TRBD1. Germline-derived CDR1 and CDR2 are ENHRY and SYGVKD. The CDR3 has 12 amino acids. Trimming removed 10 bases from V and 8 bases from J; junction bases left unmatched: 8.

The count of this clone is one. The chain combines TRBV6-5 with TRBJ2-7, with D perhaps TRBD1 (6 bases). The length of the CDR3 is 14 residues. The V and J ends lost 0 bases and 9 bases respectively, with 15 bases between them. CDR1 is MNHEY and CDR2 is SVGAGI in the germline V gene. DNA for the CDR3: TGTGCCAGCAGTTACTCGACAGGACTGCTAAGGCAGTACTTC. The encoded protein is CASSYSTGLLRQYF.

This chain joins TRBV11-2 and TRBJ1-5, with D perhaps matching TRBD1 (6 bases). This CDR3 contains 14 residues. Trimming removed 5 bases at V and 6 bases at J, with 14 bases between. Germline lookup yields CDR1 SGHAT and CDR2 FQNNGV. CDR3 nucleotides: TGTGCCAGCAGCAAAGACCCAGGGGCTCAGCCCCAGCATTTT. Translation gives CASSKDPGAQPQHF.

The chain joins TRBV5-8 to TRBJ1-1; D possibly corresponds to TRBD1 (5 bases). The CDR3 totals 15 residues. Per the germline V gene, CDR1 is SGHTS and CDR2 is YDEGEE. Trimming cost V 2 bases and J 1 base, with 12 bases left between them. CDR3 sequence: CASSFPGLKNTEAFF. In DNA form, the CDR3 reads TGTGCCAGCAGCTTTCCGGGACTTAAGAACACTGAAGCTTTCTTT.

CDR3 bases: TGTGCCAGCAGCTTAATCGTGGGAGGGACCTACAATGAGCAGTTCTTC. It specifies CASSLIVGGTYNEQFF. The chain couples TRBV11-2 to TRBJ2-1, with TRBD2 identical over 7 bases. With 2 bases clipped from V and 2 bases from J, the junction kept 6 bases outside the gene matches. This CDR3 is 16 amino acids long. Germline V gene sequence: CDR1 SGHAT, CDR2 FQNNGV.

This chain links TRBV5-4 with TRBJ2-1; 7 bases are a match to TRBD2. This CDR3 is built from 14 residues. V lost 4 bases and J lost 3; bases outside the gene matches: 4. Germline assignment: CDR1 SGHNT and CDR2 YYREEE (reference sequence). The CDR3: CASSRRTSYNEQFF. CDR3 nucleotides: TGTGCCAGCAGCCGACGGACTAGCTACAATGAGCAGTTCTTC.

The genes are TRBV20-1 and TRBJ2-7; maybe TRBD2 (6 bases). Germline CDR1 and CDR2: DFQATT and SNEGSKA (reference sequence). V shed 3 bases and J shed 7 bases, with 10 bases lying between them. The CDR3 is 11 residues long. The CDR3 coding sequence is TGCAGTGCTAGCGGGAGATATGAGCAGTACTTC. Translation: CSASGRYEQYF.

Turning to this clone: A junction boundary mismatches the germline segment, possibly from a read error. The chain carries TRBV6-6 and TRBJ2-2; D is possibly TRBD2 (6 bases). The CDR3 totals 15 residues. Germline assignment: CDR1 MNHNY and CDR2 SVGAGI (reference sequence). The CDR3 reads CAGSYNQGGTGELFF. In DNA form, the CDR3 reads TGTGCCGGCAGTTACAATCAGGGAGGCACCGGGGAGCTGTTTTTT.

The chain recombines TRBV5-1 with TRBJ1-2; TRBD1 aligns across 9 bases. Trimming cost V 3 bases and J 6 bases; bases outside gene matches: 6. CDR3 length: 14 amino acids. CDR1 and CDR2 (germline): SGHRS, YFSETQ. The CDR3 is CASSSEGQGNGYTF. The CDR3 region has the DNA TGCGCCAGCAGCTCGGAGGGACAGGGAAATGGCTACACCTTC.

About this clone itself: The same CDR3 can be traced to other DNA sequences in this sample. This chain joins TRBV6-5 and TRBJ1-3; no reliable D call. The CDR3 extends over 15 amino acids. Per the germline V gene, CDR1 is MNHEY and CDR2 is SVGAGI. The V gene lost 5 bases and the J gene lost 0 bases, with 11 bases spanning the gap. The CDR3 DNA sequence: TGTGCCAGCAGTCGCACTGGCGGCTCTGGAAACACCATATATTTT. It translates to CASSRTGGSGNTIYF.

In DNA form, the CDR3 reads TGTGCCAGCAGTCAGGACAGGCCGCAGCCCCAGCATTTT. Protein: CASSQDRPQPQHF. The V call is TRBV2, the J call TRBJ1-5; TRBD1 aligns across 7 bases. V shed 5 bases and J 7 bases; nucleotides not matched to a gene: 5. Germline CDR1 is SNHLY and CDR2 is FYNNEI. The CDR3 is 13 amino acids. The whole variable domain, filled in from reference TRBV2 and TRBJ1-5, reads EPEVTQTPSHQVTQMGQEVILRCVPISNHLYFYWYRQILGQKVEFLVSFYNNEISEKSEIFDDQFSVERPDGSNFTLKIRSTKLEDSAMYFCASSQDRPQPQHFGDGTRLSIL.

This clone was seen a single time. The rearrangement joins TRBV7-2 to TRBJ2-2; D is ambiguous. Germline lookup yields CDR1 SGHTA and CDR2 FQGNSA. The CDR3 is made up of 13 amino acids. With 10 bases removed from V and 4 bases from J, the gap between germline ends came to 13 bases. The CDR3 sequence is CATTPGFTGELFF. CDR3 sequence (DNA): TGTGCCACCACCCCCGGGTTCACCGGGGAGCTGTTTTTT.

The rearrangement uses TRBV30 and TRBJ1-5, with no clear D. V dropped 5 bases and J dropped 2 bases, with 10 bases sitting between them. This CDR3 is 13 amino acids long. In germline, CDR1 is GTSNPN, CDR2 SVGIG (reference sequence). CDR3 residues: CAWSITGNQPQHF. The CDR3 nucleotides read TGTGCCTGGTCCATAACAGGCAATCAGCCCCAGCATTTT.

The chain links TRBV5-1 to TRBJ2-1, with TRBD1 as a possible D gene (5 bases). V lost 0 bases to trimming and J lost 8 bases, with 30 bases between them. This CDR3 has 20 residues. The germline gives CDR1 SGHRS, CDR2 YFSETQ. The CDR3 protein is CASSLAPIAKTAPTLDEQFF. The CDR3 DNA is TGCGCCAGCAGCTTGGCCCCCATCGCGAAGACAGCTCCCACTCTGGATGAGCAGTTCTTC.

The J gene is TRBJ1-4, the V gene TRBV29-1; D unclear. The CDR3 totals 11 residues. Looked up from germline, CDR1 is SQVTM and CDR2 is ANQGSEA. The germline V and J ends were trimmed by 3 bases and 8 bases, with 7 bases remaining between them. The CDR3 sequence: CSVEELEKLFF. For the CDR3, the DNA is TGCAGCGTTGAGGAACTAGAAAAACTGTTTTTT.

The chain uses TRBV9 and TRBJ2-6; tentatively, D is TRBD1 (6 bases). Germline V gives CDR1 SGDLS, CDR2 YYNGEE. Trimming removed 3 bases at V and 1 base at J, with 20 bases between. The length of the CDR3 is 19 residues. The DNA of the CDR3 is TGTGCCAGCAGCGCGAAGCCGGGACATATTGTTTCTGGGGCCAACGTCCTGACTTTC. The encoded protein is CASSAKPGHIVSGANVLTF.